This TCR beta chain is drawn from a study of shared clonotypes between healthy human individuals. Study-wide background: Per donor, CD8 memory used one plate, CD8 naive used two, CD4 memory used three and CD4 naive used three.

Turning to this clone: Antigen: not known.

V was pared by 5 bases and J by 0 bases, with 11 bases of the junction left unmatched. The CDR3 runs to 19 residues. Per the germline V gene, CDR1 is SGHRS and CDR2 is YFSETQ. Repertoires were generated with immunoSEQ multiplex PCR, while TCRdb's copy carries only in-frame clones and drops some. The table includes roughly 1,600,000 clones, approximately 98.5% detected once. General study results and limits: Only blood was sampled, and tissue TCR repertoires likely differ from blood ones.

The source is a man aged 25 to 40 in good health. The chain is built from TRBV5-1 and TRBJ2-1, with 13 nucleotides matching TRBD2. Source material: naive CD4+ T cells sorted from blood. Subset: CD45RA+ positively selected. The CDR3 DNA sequence: TGCGCCAGCAGTTACAGCCAAGGACTAGCGGGAGCCTCCTACAATGAGCAGTTCTTC. It yields the protein CASSYSQGLAGASYNEQFF.